Below, 26 T cell receptor beta chains from the same sample are listed, as sequenced in a study of T-cell memory formation after mild COVID-19. MiXCR was run by TCRdb on the 5' RACE reads, yielding one entry per CDR3 protein. This table holds some 130,000 distinct CDR3 sequences, approximately 15% found once. The sample taken for sequencing was PBMCs or a T cell subset sorted from them (not recorded which). The receptor set was obtained from an adult woman who had mild COVID-19 (a few samples of this study predate the infection). Cell type and time point are not known.

This clonotype came up a few times. This sequence joins TRBV7-9 and TRBJ2-2, with unresolved D. V dropped 5 bases and J dropped 2 bases, with 9 bases sitting between them. Germline CDR1 reads SEHNR; CDR2 reads FQNEAQ (reference sequence). This CDR3 is built from 14 residues. CDR3 sequence reads: CASSAKINTGELFF. The CDR3 bases are TGTGCCAGCAGCGCCAAGATCAACACCGGGGAGCTGTTTTTT.

This clonotype was detected many times. This chain joins TRBV12-3 or TRBV12-4 and TRBJ2-7; tentative D call: TRBD2 (8 bases). Trimming left V 5 bases short and J 5 bases short, with 16 bases between. CDR3 length: 14 amino acids. The CDR3 DNA reads TGTGCCAGCAGTCCGGGAGGGCAGGGGGACGAGCAGTACTTC. This codes for CASSPGGQGDEQYF.

By share, this clonotype counts as medium-sized. V usage is TRBV5-1 and J usage is TRBJ2-7; D unresolved. Trimming stripped 0 bases from V and 5 bases from J, with 9 bases between. The CDR3 spans 13 residues. Looked up from germline, CDR1 is SGHRS and CDR2 is YFSETQ. The CDR3 reads CASSLEILDEQYF. The CDR3, as DNA: TGCGCCAGCAGCTTGGAAATATTGGACGAGCAGTACTTC.

This clonotype has more than one count but fewer than ten. This sequence joins TRBV5-1 and TRBJ2-1, with 10 bases lining up with TRBD1. V trimming: 3 bases; J trimming: 7 bases; junction bases outside the gene matches: 4. Germline V gene data show CDR1 as SGHRS and CDR2 as YFSETQ. CDR3 length: 14 residues. The CDR3 bases are TGCGCCAGCAGCTCAGGACAGGGGGTGAATGAGCAGTTCTTC. Translation gives CASSSGQGVNEQFF. The variable domain in full, completed from reference TRBV5-1 and TRBJ2-1, reads KAGVTQTPRYLIKTRGQQVTLSCSPISGHRSVSWYQQTPGQGLQFLFEYFSETQRNKGNFPGRFSGRQFSNSRSEMNVSTLELGDSALYLCASSSGQGVNEQFFGPGTRLTVL.

A few counts support this clonotype. The chain uses TRBV6-1 and TRBJ1-5; D gene uncertain. Trimming took 8 bases from V and 3 from J, leaving 14 bases between them. The CDR3 is made up of 14 amino acids. The germline V gene has CDR1 MNHNS and CDR2 SASEGT. CDR3 amino acids: CASLKQLNNQPQHF. The CDR3 DNA reads TGTGCCAGCCTGAAACAGCTTAACAATCAGCCCCAGCATTTT.

The chain uses TRBV7-6 and TRBJ2-6; 7 positions agree with TRBD2. Germline values: CDR1 SGHVS, CDR2 FNYEAQ. The CDR3 has 17 residues. The J segment lost 2 bases and the V segment lost 0 bases, leaving 4 bases of the junction unmatched. The CDR3: CASSLAGGRAGANVLTF. Written as DNA, the CDR3 is TGTGCCAGCAGCTTAGCCGGAGGGAGGGCTGGGGCCAACGTCCTGACTTTC.

The CDR3 DNA reads TGTGCCACCAGCAGCCCAGACAGTAACTCCTACGAGCAGTACTTC. Amino acid sequence: CATSSPDSNSYEQYF. The chain couples TRBV15 to TRBJ2-7; possibly TRBD1 for D (5 bases). Germline V gene sequence: CDR1 LNHNV, CDR2 YYDKDF (reference sequence). The V end was cut by 3 bases, the J end by 0 bases, with 12 bases between. The CDR3 spans 15 residues.

This rearrangement joins TRBV19 to TRBJ2-7, with D perhaps matching TRBD1 (6 bases). Trimming pared 3 bases from V and 2 bases from J, leaving 14 bases between. Germline V gene sequence: CDR1 LNHDA, CDR2 SQIVND (reference sequence). CDR3 length: 15 residues. The DNA for the CDR3 is TGTGCCAGTAGTATTGGGTCAGGGGAACCCTACGAGCAGTACTTC. It specifies CASSIGSGEPYEQYF.

This chain connects TRBV5-1 to TRBJ2-1; 7 positions match TRBD2. Germline lookup yields CDR1 SGHRS and CDR2 YFSETQ. The CDR3 has 17 amino acids. Losses at the gene ends were 4 bases for V and 8 bases for J; bases not matched to a gene: 18. CDR3 DNA: TGCGCCAGCAGCCCTGGAGGTGGGGCCGCGGGAGTCGATGAGCAGTTCTTC. It specifies CASSPGGGAAGVDEQFF.

This clonotype was counted between two and nine times. This chain uses TRBV7-2 with TRBJ2-2; 8 nucleotides match TRBD2. The V gene's germline CDR1 is SGHTA and CDR2 FQGNSA. V was pared by 5 bases and J by 9 bases, with 5 bases of the junction left unmatched. This CDR3 is built from 13 residues. CDR3 in amino acids: CASSRGGEWELFF. CDR3 DNA sequence: TGTGCCAGCAGCCGGGGGGGGGAGTGGGAGCTGTTTTTT.

This clonotype occurred many times. The genes are TRBV7-9 and TRBJ1-2; D remains ambiguous. CDR3 size: 14 residues. V shed 1 base and J shed 3 bases, with 9 bases lying between them. Looked up from germline, CDR1 is SEHNR and CDR2 is FQNEAQ (reference sequence). The CDR3 loop reads CASSLDGSHYGYTF. Written as DNA, the CDR3 is TGTGCCAGCAGCTTAGACGGGAGTCACTATGGCTACACCTTC.

This clonotype was detected a few times. For the CDR3, the DNA is TGTGCCAGCAGTTTATCGCTCGAGGGAGCGGGAGAAAACACCGGGGAGCTGTTTTTT. This gives the protein CASSLSLEGAGENTGELFF. The V and J genes are TRBV27 and TRBJ2-2; the match to TRBD2 covers 8 bases. The junction had 11 bases not matched to a gene; V was cut back by 0 bases and J by 2 bases. This CDR3 is 19 amino acids long. Germline lookup yields CDR1 MNHEY and CDR2 SMNVEV (reference sequence).

V usage is TRBV29-1 and J usage is TRBJ1-1; D unresolved. The CDR3 sequence is 10 residues long. The ends were cut back, 2 bases at V and 10 bases at J, with 8 bases in the middle. Germline V gene lookup returns CDR1 SQVTM and CDR2 ANQGSEA. The CDR3 loop reads CSVERVAAFF. As DNA, the CDR3 is TGCAGCGTTGAACGGGTGGCAGCTTTCTTT.

This clonotype was detected a few times. The chain employs TRBV20-1 and TRBJ2-3, with 10 bases identical to TRBD2. Germline V gives CDR1 DFQATT, CDR2 SNEGSKA (reference sequence). The CDR3 totals 15 residues. V dropped 5 bases and J dropped 3; count of bases not matched to a gene: 8. CDR3 bases: TGCAGTGCTTTACTAGCGGGATTACGTACAGATACGCAGTATTTT. Protein sequence: CSALLAGLRTDTQYF.

The J gene is TRBJ2-1, the V gene TRBV9; perhaps TRBD1 as D (5 bases). V was pared by 4 bases and J by 5 bases, with 7 bases between. This CDR3 comprises 12 residues. In germline, CDR1 is SGDLS, CDR2 YYNGEE. CDR3 residues: CASSQGNNEQFF. The CDR3, as DNA: TGTGCCAGCAGCCAGGGAAACAATGAGCAGTTCTTC.

This clonotype has a handful of counts. The gene calls are TRBV4-3 and TRBJ2-7; D might be TRBD1 (6 bases). Trimming took 2 bases from V and 0 from J, leaving 11 bases between them. This CDR3 is 15 amino acids long. Germline values: CDR1 LGHNA, CDR2 YSLEER. The CDR3 is CASSQTGIPSYEQYF. The CDR3 nucleotides read TGCGCCAGCAGCCAAACAGGGATCCCCTCCTACGAGCAGTACTTC.

The sample holds a few counts of this clonotype. The V gene is TRBV6-2 or TRBV6-3, the J gene TRBJ2-5; D is unresolved. The CDR3 is 13 residues long. The V end lost 2 bases, the J end lost 2 bases, and 6 bases lay between the germline ends. The germline CDR1 and CDR2 sequences are MNHEY and SVGEGT. Here the CDR3 reads CASSYGRQETQYF. In DNA form, the CDR3 reads TGTGCCAGCAGTTACGGCCGACAAGAGACCCAGTACTTC.

Here the CDR3 reads CASSQDRQFYGYTF. The CDR3, as DNA: TGCGCCAGCAGCCAAGATAGGCAGTTCTATGGCTACACCTTC. The chain links TRBV4-1 to TRBJ1-2; no definite D call. V lost 0 bases and J 4 bases, leaving 9 bases between the germline ends. From germline, CDR1 is MGHRA and CDR2 YSYEKL. CDR3 size: 14 residues.

This clonotype came up many times. The rearrangement links TRBV20-1 to TRBJ2-7; D gene uncertain. V lost 1 base to trimming and J lost 6 bases, with 7 bases between them. Looked up from germline, CDR1 is DFQATT and CDR2 is SNEGSKA (reference sequence). The CDR3 runs to 11 residues. The DNA for the CDR3 is TGCAGTGCTAGAGGTGACGGCGAGCAGTACTTC. It specifies CSARGDGEQYF.

The chain joins TRBV12-3 or TRBV12-4 to TRBJ1-2; D remains ambiguous. The length of the CDR3 is 13 residues. V was trimmed by 6 bases and J by 8 bases, leaving 16 bases between them. CDR3 sequence: CASSPRRVEGYTF. CDR3 bases: TGTGCCAGCAGCCCAAGGAGGGTGGAGGGCTACACCTTC.

This clonotype came up a few times. The J gene is TRBJ2-7, the V gene TRBV6-5, with D perhaps matching TRBD1 or TRBD2 (6 bases each). The CDR3 has 14 amino acids. Germline loops: CDR1 MNHEY, CDR2 SVGAGI. Trimming removed 4 bases at V and 2 bases at J, with 12 bases between. The CDR3 loop reads CASSSGGHAYEQYF. In DNA, the CDR3 is TGTGCCAGCAGTTCCGGGGGACATGCCTACGAGCAGTACTTC.

This clonotype has a handful of counts. The chain employs TRBV6-5 and TRBJ2-7; TRBD1 matches 7 bases. The CDR3 contains 13 residues. CDR1 is MNHEY, CDR2 SVGAGI, per germline. V was pared by 2 bases and J by 4 bases, with 2 bases of the junction left unmatched. The CDR3 sequence: CASSYRQGYEQYF. CDR3 DNA sequence: TGTGCCAGCAGTTACCGACAGGGATACGAGCAGTACTTC.

This clonotype was observed a few times. The gene calls are TRBV20-1 and TRBJ2-2; maybe TRBD1 (5 bases). The V and J ends lost 1 base and 2 bases respectively, with 11 bases between them. CDR1 DFQATT and CDR2 SNEGSKA come from the germline V gene (reference sequence). This CDR3 comprises 15 residues. The CDR3 bases are TGCAGTGCTAGAGCTCCCGGACAAAACACCGGGGAGCTGTTTTTT. Its protein product is CSARAPGQNTGELFF.

This clonotype was seen a few times. This chain joins TRBV12-3 or TRBV12-4 and TRBJ2-3, with D maybe TRBD2 (6 bases). V was clipped by 6 bases and J by 7 bases, with 11 bases between them. The CDR3 runs 12 residues. The CDR3 nucleotides read TGTGCCAGCAGCCCTGCGGGATATACGCAGTATTTT. Translated, it gives CASSPAGYTQYF.

This clonotype was detected only a few times. This chain links TRBV7-9 with TRBJ1-1; D unclear. The CDR3 spans 16 residues. The germline V gene has CDR1 SEHNR and CDR2 FQNEAQ (reference sequence). Trimming took 1 base from V and 6 from J, leaving 18 bases between them. In nucleotides, the CDR3 is TGTGCCAGCAGCTTAGTTTCGGGCCTTGGGAGGGCTGAAGCTTTCTTT. Translation gives CASSLVSGLGRAEAFF.

The chain recombines TRBV24-1 with TRBJ2-1; D is perhaps TRBD2 (6 bases). Germline loops: CDR1 KGHDR, CDR2 SFDVKD. The CDR3 sequence is 16 residues long. V lost 3 bases and J 6 bases, leaving 17 bases between the germline ends. For the CDR3, the DNA is TGTGCCACCAGTGATGGGGATATACTAGCTCTCAATGAGCAGTTCTTC. It encodes CATSDGDILALNEQFF.